A selection of T cell receptor beta chains follows, all from one sample in a study of T cells in Graves' hyperthyroidism and ophthalmopathy. MiXCR was run by TCRdb on the multiplex PCR reads, yielding one entry per CDR3 protein. This sample has over 650,000 distinct CDR3 sequences; about 15% occur once, and the top ten carry approximately 8%. The sequenced material came from blood. These receptors all stem from a young man with Graves' hyperthyroidism. The CDR3 runs from the conserved cysteine through the conserved F or W. A D gene is named only where the DNA matches it firmly. Clone size is shown for a subset of rows, as once, few, many or a class of expanded clone.

>TRBD2|TRBJ2-1|many|TRBV7-2
CASSLFAGVGNEQFF
TGTGCCAGCAGCCTGTTTGCGGGAGTGGGGAATGAGCAGTTCTTC
>NA|TRBJ1-5|many|TRBV20-1
CSARVGPGQPQHF
TGCAGTGCTAGGGTAGGGCCGGGTCAGCCCCAGCATTTT
>TRBD1|TRBJ2-7|many|TRBV28
CASSPRQGKGSYEQYF
TGTGCCAGCAGTCCTCGACAGGGGAAAGGGTCTTACGAGCAGTACTTC
>TRBD2|TRBJ2-2|NA|TRBV27
CASHGGAGELFF
TGTGCCAGCCACGGGGGGGCCGGGGAGCTGTTTTTT
>NA|TRBJ1-5|NA|TRBV10-2
CASSVSVQPQHF
TGCGCCAGCAGTGTGTCCGTTCAGCCCCAGCATTTT
>NA|TRBJ1-5|many|TRBV2
CASSELQGGNQPQHF
TGTGCCAGCAGTGAATTACAGGGAGGCAATCAGCCCCAGCATTTT
>TRBD1|TRBJ2-7|many|TRBV27
CASSSGQGAHEQYF
TGTGCCAGCAGTTCGGGACAGGGGGCCCACGAGCAGTACTTC
>TRBD1|TRBJ2-6|few|TRBV7-2
CASSWGGQGAAGANVLTF
TGTGCCAGCAGTTGGGGGGGACAGGGGGCAGCTGGGGCCAACGTCCTGACTTTC
>NA|TRBJ2-1|many|TRBV6-2/TRBV6-3
CASRQPGGEQFF
TGTGCCAGCAGGCAGCCCGGAGGGGAGCAGTTCTTC
>NA|TRBJ2-7|few|TRBV6-6
CASSYGKGTEQYF
TGTGCCAGCAGTTACGGGAAGGGAACCGAGCAGTACTTC
>NA|TRBJ2-1|many|TRBV28
CASSFEISSYNEQFF
TGTGCCAGCAGTTTCGAGATTAGCAGCTACAATGAGCAGTTCTTC
>NA|TRBJ2-1|NA|TRBV6-1
CASGIKRGNEQFF
TGTGCCAGCGGGATAAAAAGGGGCAATGAGCAGTTCTTC
>TRBD2|TRBJ2-3|few|TRBV9
CASSVVPGLASTDTQYF
TGTGCCAGCAGCGTAGTCCCGGGACTAGCGAGCACAGATACGCAGTATTTT
>NA|TRBJ2-7|many|TRBV11-2
CASSLTPYEQYF
TGTGCCAGCAGCCTTACGCCTTACGAGCAGTACTTC
>NA|TRBJ2-5|NA|TRBV12-3/TRBV12-4
CASSLTGPVGTQYF
TGTGCCAGCAGTTTAACAGGGCCAGTGGGGACCCAGTACTTC
>NA|TRBJ2-1|NA|TRBV5-5
CASSLSPVSYNEQFF
TGTGCCAGCAGCTTGTCACCGGTATCCTACAATGAGCAGTTCTTC
>NA|TRBJ1-2|few|TRBV11-2
CASSGPGYPSYGYTF
TGTGCCAGCAGCGGACCCGGGTACCCTTCCTATGGCTACACCTTC
>NA|TRBJ1-1|many|TRBV28
CASSLARGWTEAFF
TGTGCCAGCAGTTTAGCAAGGGGCTGGACTGAAGCTTTCTTT
>TRBD2|TRBJ2-7|few|TRBV20-1
CSAGAGVTYEQYF
TGCAGTGCAGGAGCGGGAGTCACGTACGAGCAGTACTTC
>TRBD2|TRBJ2-1|many|TRBV7-9
CASSLKGSGRDYNEQFF
TGTGCCAGCAGCTTAAAGGGGAGCGGGAGAGACTACAATGAGCAGTTCTTC
>NA|TRBJ1-2|few|TRBV3-1
CASSQSDSLNYGYTF
TGTGCCAGCAGCCAATCAGACAGCCTTAACTATGGCTACACCTTC
>NA|TRBJ2-7|few|TRBV20-1
CSAPDSYEQYF
TGCAGTGCACCGGACAGCTACGAGCAGTACTTC
>NA|TRBJ1-1|NA|TRBV19
CASEGWGINTEAFF
TGTGCCAGTGAGGGGTGGGGGATTAACACTGAAGCTTTCTTT
>NA|TRBJ2-5|few|TRBV18
CASSRRDGGETQYF
TGTGCCAGCTCACGAAGGGACGGCGGAGAGACCCAGTACTTC
>TRBD2|TRBJ2-3|many|TRBV2
CASGGTGTSGSRGYADTQYF
TGTGCCAGCGGAGGAACCGGGACTAGCGGGAGCAGGGGTTACGCAGATACGCAGTATTTT
>TRBD1|TRBJ1-1|many|TRBV5-6
CASSWRTGGTEAFF
TGTGCCAGCAGCTGGAGGACAGGGGGCACTGAAGCTTTCTTT
>NA|TRBJ1-2|few|TRBV10-3
CAINIAGGYTF
TGTGCCATCAACATTGCCGGAGGCTACACCTTC
>NA|TRBJ1-5|many|TRBV6-2/TRBV6-3
CASSYGKGGQPQHF
TGTGCCAGCAGTTACGGAAAGGGGGGACAGCCCCAGCATTTT
>TRBD2|TRBJ2-5|many|TRBV7-6
CASSLSSGIRETQYF
TGTGCCAGCAGCTTAAGCAGCGGGATCAGGGAGACCCAGTACTTC
>TRBD1|TRBJ1-2|few|TRBV29-1
CSVSQGANGYTF
TGCAGCGTTAGCCAGGGGGCGAATGGCTACACCTTC
>NA|TRBJ2-3|NA|TRBV7-9
CASSLSSMTDTQYF
TGTGCCAGCAGCTTATCTAGCATGACAGATACGCAGTATTTT
>TRBD2|TRBJ2-7|NA|TRBV19
CASSTTSGSGGGSYEQYF
TGTGCCAGTAGCACAACTTCAGGGTCGGGAGGAGGTTCCTACGAGCAGTACTTC
>NA|TRBJ2-1|many|TRBV10-1
CASSVDGMGDEQFF
TGCGCCAGCAGTGTCGACGGGATGGGCGATGAGCAGTTCTTC
>NA|TRBJ1-1|many|TRBV7-2
CASSHPDKLNTEAFF
TGTGCCAGCAGCCACCCAGACAAGTTGAACACTGAAGCTTTCTTT
>TRBD2|TRBJ2-7|many|TRBV7-2
CASSARLAGLTYEQYF
TGTGCCAGCAGCGCCCGACTAGCGGGTTTAACCTACGAGCAGTACTTC
>TRBD2|TRBJ2-7|NA|TRBV7-9
CASSYRSTSSNSYEQYF
TGTGCCAGCAGCTATCGGTCGACTAGCAGCAACTCCTACGAGCAGTACTTC
>NA|TRBJ2-7|many|TRBV2
CASRATRSYEQYF
TGTGCCAGCAGAGCTACCCGCTCCTACGAGCAGTACTTC
>NA|TRBJ1-1|many|TRBV12-3/TRBV12-4
CASSSPWRKNTEAFF
TGTGCCAGCAGTTCCCCTTGGCGAAAGAACACTGAAGCTTTCTTT
>NA|TRBJ1-6|NA|TRBV4-2
CASSQGVTPLHF
TGTGCCAGCAGCCAAGGGGTAACACCCCTCCACTTT
>NA|TRBJ1-1|few|TRBV5-1
CASSRTTYIMNTEAFF
TGCGCCAGCAGCCGGACAACTTATATCATGAACACTGAAGCTTTCTTT
>TRBD1|TRBJ2-7|many|TRBV7-2
CASSPDRDYEQYF
TGTGCCAGCAGCCCGGACAGGGACTACGAGCAGTACTTC
>NA|TRBJ2-1|few|TRBV6-2/TRBV6-3
CASSPPLRTGNEQFF
TGTGCCAGCAGCCCCCCTCTCCGGACTGGGAATGAGCAGTTCTTC
>TRBD2|TRBJ2-1|many|TRBV25-1
CASWEREGNEQFF
TGTGCCAGTTGGGAGCGGGAGGGCAATGAGCAGTTCTTC
>NA|TRBJ2-7|many|TRBV27
CASSLSSAGSSYEQYF
TGTGCCAGCAGTTTATCCTCGGCAGGGAGCTCCTACGAGCAGTACTTC
>NA|TRBJ1-2|few|TRBV12-3/TRBV12-4
CASSLRAGTESYGYTF
TGTGCCAGCAGTCTCCGAGCAGGGACCGAGTCTTATGGCTACACCTTC
>NA|TRBJ2-2|few|TRBV20-1
CSGRRRGSNTGELFF
TGCAGTGGTCGTCGGAGGGGGAGCAACACCGGGGAGCTGTTTTTT
>NA|TRBJ1-2|many|TRBV3-1
CASSQGPFYGYTF
TGTGCCAGCAGCCAAGGGCCTTTCTATGGCTACACCTTC
>TRBD2|TRBJ2-1|NA|TRBV3-1
CASSQVLASGRIYNEQFF
TGTGCCAGCAGCCAAGTACTGGCTAGCGGGAGGATATACAATGAGCAGTTCTTC
>NA|TRBJ2-3|NA|TRBV28
CAGSLVGGTDTQYF
TGTGCCGGCAGTTTGGTCGGGGGCACAGATACGCAGTATTTT
>TRBD2|TRBJ2-1|few|TRBV7-6
CASSLRYSVGREVSYNEQFF
TGTGCCAGCAGCTTAAGATATAGTGTAGGGCGGGAGGTATCCTACAATGAGCAGTTCTTC
>TRBD2|TRBJ2-3|NA|TRBV13
CASSRGGRYPDTQYF
TGTGCCAGCAGCCGGGGCGGGAGGTATCCAGATACGCAGTATTTT
>TRBD2|TRBJ2-5|many|TRBV28
CASSLGGFGETQYF
TGTGCCAGCAGTTTGGGAGGGTTCGGAGAGACCCAGTACTTC
>TRBD1|TRBJ2-7|NA|TRBV18
CASSSDRTSYEQYF
TGTGCCAGCTCCTCGGACAGGACCTCCTACGAGCAGTACTTC